The sequence of this T cell receptor beta chain was determined in a study of blood T cell repertoires in COVID-19. Whole-study context: Samples representing acute and convalescent COVID-19 were sourced from the United States, Italy and Spain. PBMCs, B-cell-depleted T cells, or T cells were the source of the cDNA or gDNA that made up the material.

V was trimmed by 0 bases and J by 10 bases, leaving 6 bases between them. CDR3 length: 11 amino acids. Germline values: CDR1 DFQATT, CDR2 SNEGSKA (reference sequence). Under the authors' procedure: Reference gene primer amplification yielded estimated nucleated cell counts. Sequencing was performed with immunoSEQ multiplex PCR; in TCRdb, only in-frame clones are kept and a portion is missing. The V and J calls and clone size were taken over from that table, and D and trimming were inferred from the DNA. This sample has some 67,000 clones; roughly 90% occur once, and the top ten carry around 1.3%. The sequence came from a woman aged 55-70 years with acute or convalescent COVID-19. The material sequenced was peripheral blood. The rearrangement links TRBV20-1 to TRBJ2-2; D not certain. The CDR3 is CSARDHPELFF. The DNA of the CDR3 is TGCAGTGCTAGAGATCATCCGGAGCTGTTTTTT.